The 22 T cell receptor beta chains given below trace back to one sample, sequenced in a study of neoadjuvant anti-PD-1 for oral cavity cancer. Some clones are missing from TCRdb's copy, which holds only in-frame ones; the method was immunoSEQ multiplex PCR. The sample contains around 60,000 clones, around four fifths of which appear only once. The starting material was PBMCs, obtained before nivolumab (anti-PD-1) treatment. The receptors here all came from a person between 40 and 85 years old with oral cavity squamous cell carcinoma.

The chain has TRBV6-4 and TRBJ1-4; D is unresolved. The V and J ends lost 1 base and 8 bases respectively, with 2 bases between them. This CDR3 contains 11 residues. Germline CDR1 reads MRHNA; CDR2 reads SNTAGT. Written as DNA, the CDR3 is TGTGCCAGCAGTGACTGGGAAAAACTGTTTTTT. Translated, it gives CASSDWEKLFF.

CDR3 region: CAISERSGESPQHF. The CDR3 DNA is TGTGCCATCAGTGAGAGGAGTGGGGAATCGCCCCAGCATTTT. The genes are TRBV10-3 and TRBJ1-5, with D uncertain. The CDR3 spans 14 residues. Looked up from germline, CDR1 is ENHRY and CDR2 is SYGVKD. V dropped 2 bases and J dropped 9 bases, with 14 bases sitting between them.

The V call is TRBV7-9, the J call TRBJ1-3; no reliable D call. Germline loops: CDR1 SEHNR, CDR2 FQNEAQ (reference sequence). Between the trimmed V and J ends, which lost 5 bases and 4 bases, there was a span of 9 bases. The CDR3 is made up of 13 amino acids. The CDR3 DNA follows: TGTGCCAGCAGCCCGGGAGCCGGAAACACCATATATTTT. Translating gives CASSPGAGNTIYF.

The CDR3 here is CASSSGIRSYEQYF. The CDR3 DNA reads as TGTGCCAGCAGTAGCGGGATACGTTCCTACGAGCAGTACTTC. V usage is TRBV6-5 and J usage is TRBJ2-7, with TRBD2 identical over 7 bases. Germline assignment: CDR1 MNHEY and CDR2 SVGAGI. V lost 5 bases, J lost 1 base, and 5 bases stayed unmatched. CDR3 length: 14 residues.

This clone occurred once. The gene calls are TRBV5-1 and TRBJ1-1, with a weak D call TRBD1 (6 bases). CDR1 is SGHRS, CDR2 YFSETQ, per germline. This CDR3 has 14 residues. The germline V and J ends were trimmed by 5 bases and 4 bases, with 15 bases remaining between them. The CDR3: CASRSGQGPTEAFF. As DNA, the CDR3 is TGCGCCAGCAGAAGTGGGCAGGGGCCCACTGAAGCTTTCTTT. The full variable domain, its missing parts supplied by reference TRBV5-1 and TRBJ1-1, is KAGVTQTPRYLIKTRGQQVTLSCSPISGHRSVSWYQQTPGQGLQFLFEYFSETQRNKGNFPGRFSGRQFSNSRSEMNVSTLELGDSALYLCASRSGQGPTEAFFGQGTRLTVV.

The gene calls are TRBV5-4 and TRBJ2-3; 7 bases are shared with TRBD2. The CDR3 covers 12 residues. The V and J ends lost 4 bases and 7 bases, in that order; junction bases with no gene match: 3. Germline assignment: CDR1 SGHNT and CDR2 YYREEE (reference sequence). The CDR3 nucleotides are TGTGCCAGCAGCAGGGACTATAATACGCAGTATTTT. This translates into CASSRDYNTQYF.

The chain links TRBV5-4 to TRBJ2-7; possible D gene TRBD2, 6 bases. V was clipped by 0 bases and J by 1 base, with 8 bases between them. There are 14 residues in the CDR3. CDR1 SGHNT and CDR2 YYREEE come from the germline V gene (reference sequence). The CDR3 protein is CASSLAGGSYEQYF. Written as DNA, the CDR3 is TGTGCCAGCAGCTTGGCCGGGGGATCCTACGAGCAGTACTTC.

The CDR3 DNA reads TGTGCCTGGAGGGGGACCTACAATGAGCAGTTCTTC. As protein: CAWRGTYNEQFF. V and J are TRBV30 and TRBJ2-1; D is undetermined. With 3 bases removed from V and 2 bases from J, the gap between germline ends came to 5 bases. The CDR3 is 12 residues long. CDR1 is GTSNPN, CDR2 SVGIG, per germline (reference sequence).

Many counts were recorded for this clone. V and J are TRBV5-6 and TRBJ1-5; possible D gene TRBD1, 5 bases. This CDR3 spans 14 amino acids. Between the trimmed V and J ends, which lost 0 bases and 4 bases, there was a span of 8 bases. Germline CDR1 SGHDT, CDR2 YYEEEE. The CDR3 DNA reads as TGTGCCAGCAGCTTGGGACAGCCTAATCAGCCCCAGCATTTT. Translating gives CASSLGQPNQPQHF.

The chain uses TRBV5-4 and TRBJ1-1; D remains unclear. Germline lookup yields CDR1 SGHNT and CDR2 YYREEE (reference sequence). V lost 6 bases to trimming and J lost 1 base, with 7 bases between them. The CDR3 has 12 residues. The CDR3 DNA is TGTGCCAGCAATTTACCGAACACTGAAGCTTTCTTT. Its protein product is CASNLPNTEAFF. Filled out from reference TRBV5-4 and TRBJ1-1, the complete variable domain reads ETGVTQSPTHLIKTRGQQVTLRCSSQSGHNTVSWYQQALGQGPQFIFQYYREEENGRGNFPPRFSGLQFPNYSSELNVNALELDDSALYLCASNLPNTEAFFGQGTRLTVV.

This chain uses TRBV6-5 with TRBJ1-2; 10 bases fit TRBD1. Germline V lookup: CDR1 MNHEY, CDR2 SVGAGI. V lost 6 bases to trimming and J lost 4 bases; unmatched junction nucleotides: 8. CDR3 length: 15 residues. The CDR3, as DNA: TGTGCCAGCAGAACGACAGGGGGCGAGCCCTATGGCTACACCTTC. Protein sequence: CASRTTGGEPYGYTF.

This clone was seen just once. The chain couples TRBV11-2 to TRBJ2-5; 9 nucleotides line up with TRBD2. The CDR3 runs to 15 residues. In germline, CDR1 is SGHAT, CDR2 FQNNGV. With V trimmed by 3 bases and J by 4 bases, 6 bases remained unmatched. This CDR3 reads CASSFGGGAGETQYF. CDR3 nucleotide sequence: TGTGCCAGCAGCTTCGGCGGGGGGGCGGGAGAGACCCAGTACTTC. The full variable domain, rest sourced from reference TRBV11-2 and TRBJ2-5, is EAGVAQSPRYKIIEKRQSVAFWCNPISGHATLYWYQQILGQGPKLLIQFQNNGVVDDSQLPKDRFSAERLKGVDSTLKIQPAKLEDSAVYLCASSFGGGAGETQYFGPGTRLLVL.

The sample holds a few counts of this clone. This chain connects TRBV27 to TRBJ1-2; TRBD1 aligns across 8 bases. CDR1 is MNHEY and CDR2 is SMNVEV in the germline V gene (reference sequence). V lost 6 bases to trimming and J lost 2 bases; unmatched junction nucleotides: 17. The length of the CDR3 is 18 residues. The CDR3 protein is CASRSHGQGIRGNYGYTF. For the CDR3, the DNA is TGTGCCAGCAGGTCCCACGGACAGGGAATAAGGGGAAACTATGGCTACACCTTC.

This chain joins TRBV7-2 and TRBJ1-2; 10 positions match TRBD1. Germline CDR1 SGHTA, CDR2 FQGNSA. Trimming removed 6 bases from V and 8 bases from J; junction bases left unmatched: 12. The CDR3 has 15 amino acids. Here the CDR3 reads CASRSEDRGLEGYTF. The CDR3 region has the DNA TGTGCCAGCAGATCGGAAGACAGGGGGCTAGAGGGCTACACCTTC.

The CDR3 nucleotides read TGTGCCAGCCGGACGGACCATAATGAAAAACTGTTTTTT. Translated, it gives CASRTDHNEKLFF. The V and J genes are TRBV25-1 and TRBJ1-4; D call uncertain. The CDR3 runs 13 residues. V was pared by 8 bases and J by 4 bases, with 11 bases between. Germline V CDR1 and CDR2: MGHDK, SYGVNS.

The chain uses TRBV19 and TRBJ1-5, with TRBD1 as a possible D gene (5 bases). This CDR3 region has 12 residues. V gave up 5 bases and J gave up 5 bases, with 7 bases separating them. The germline gives CDR1 LNHDA, CDR2 SQIVND (reference sequence). CDR3 in DNA: TGTGCCAGTAGTGGGACTCATCAGCCCCAGCATTTT. This gives the protein CASSGTHQPQHF.

This clone was seen a single time. The V and J genes are TRBV10-3 and TRBJ2-7; 11 nucleotides line up with TRBD1. The germline V gene has CDR1 ENHRY and CDR2 SYGVKD. This CDR3 has 14 residues. Losses at the gene ends were 7 bases for V and 2 bases for J; bases not matched to a gene: 4. The CDR3 here is CAITGTGGAYEQYF. The CDR3 nucleotides are TGTGCCATCACCGGGACAGGGGGTGCCTACGAGCAGTACTTC.

The V call is TRBV11-3, the J call TRBJ2-6; 8 nucleotides align to TRBD1. J lost 2 bases, V lost 5 bases, and 8 bases had no gene match. Germline lookup yields CDR1 SGHNT and CDR2 YENEEA. This CDR3 is built from 17 residues. The DNA of the CDR3 is TGTGCCAGCAGCGCCCACTCACAGGGGGCTGGGGCCAACGTCCTGACTTTC. Encoded protein: CASSAHSQGAGANVLTF.

The chain couples TRBV28 to TRBJ1-5, with D perhaps matching TRBD1 (5 bases). Trimming removed 6 bases from V and 8 bases from J, with 17 bases in between. This CDR3 has 14 amino acids. Germline loops: CDR1 MDHEN, CDR2 SYDVKM. DNA for the CDR3: TGTGCCAGCAGGGGACCGTTCTTCGGAGAGCCCCAGCATTTT. Translating gives CASRGPFFGEPQHF.

This clone has just a few counts. CDR3 in DNA: TGCGCCAGTACGTACACACCGGGACAGAGCCAAGAGACCCAGTACTTC. It codes for CASTYTPGQSQETQYF. V is TRBV5-1 and J is TRBJ2-5; 7 nucleotides align to TRBD1. The CDR3 loop spans 16 amino acids. CDR1 is SGHRS and CDR2 is YFSETQ in the germline V gene. The J segment lost 1 base and the V segment lost 8 bases, leaving 14 bases of the junction unmatched. The full variable domain, rest sourced from reference TRBV5-1 and TRBJ2-5, is KAGVTQTPRYLIKTRGQQVTLSCSPISGHRSVSWYQQTPGQGLQFLFEYFSETQRNKGNFPGRFSGRQFSNSRSEMNVSTLELGDSALYLCASTYTPGQSQETQYFGPGTRLLVL.

The chain is built from TRBV5-1 and TRBJ2-7; D may be TRBD2 (6 bases). This CDR3 comprises 14 residues. Germline V gives CDR1 SGHRS, CDR2 YFSETQ. V lost 5 bases, J lost 5 bases, and 17 bases lay in between. Written as DNA, the CDR3 is TGCGCCAGCAGTCTGGGACTCCTAAGAAACGAGCAGTACTTC. Translated: CASSLGLLRNEQYF.

The gene calls are TRBV15 and TRBJ2-7; a possible D gene is TRBD1 (5 bases). The CDR3 contains 13 residues. With 4 bases removed from V and 5 bases from J, the gap between germline ends came to 12 bases. The V gene's germline CDR1 is LNHNV and CDR2 YYDKDF (reference sequence). For the CDR3, the DNA is TGTGCCACCAGCATGCCAGGGATACACGAGCAGTACTTC. The encoded protein is CATSMPGIHEQYF.